This T cell receptor beta chain was documented in a study of T cells in Graves' hyperthyroidism and ophthalmopathy. The hyperthyroidism was newly diagnosed and had lasted under 2 months; the patients were aged 18 to 65. Authors of the study amplified TCR beta CDR3 regions from RNA transcripts. The HTBI primer set served for first-round RT-PCR of the TCR CDR3. TCRdb re-called the multiplex PCR reads through MiXCR, storing one row per CDR3 protein. The sample lists 600,000 or so distinct CDR3 sequences; 46% were seen once. Germline CDR1 and CDR2: SEHNR and FQNEAQ (reference sequence). The CDR3 runs 15 residues. Trimming cost V 3 bases and J 8 bases; bases outside gene matches: 8.

The sequenced material came from peripheral blood or thyroid tissue (not recorded which). The chain carries TRBV7-9 and TRBJ1-4, with TRBD1 matching 8 bases. The sequence came from a woman aged 18-29 years with Graves' hyperthyroidism. The chain's CDR3 is CASSLATGVDEKLFF. CDR3 sequence (DNA): TGTGCCAGCAGCTTGGCGACAGGGGTGGACGAAAAACTGTTTTTT. Supplemented by reference TRBV7-9 and TRBJ1-4, the full variable domain reads DTGVSQNPRHKITKRGQNVTFRCDPISEHNRLYWYRQTLGQGPEFLTYFQNEAQLEKSRLLSDRFSAERPKGSFSTLEIQRTEQGDSAMYLCASSLATGVDEKLFFGSGTQLSVL.